Sequencing of this T cell receptor (beta chain) was carried out in a study of blood T cell repertoires in COVID-19. V was cut by 2 bases and J by 1 base, with 10 bases left in between. The CDR3 contains 15 residues. Germline-derived CDR1 and CDR2 are MRHNA and SNTAGT. Clones were sequenced by immunoSEQ multiplex PCR, and TCRdb holds only the in-frame ones, with some missing. The sample consists of 290,000 or so clones, about four fifths of them appearing once. Material for sequencing was PBMCs or T cells enriched from blood (not recorded which). The receptor was isolated from a man aged 40-55 years who had been exposed to COVID-19. This chain joins TRBV6-4 and TRBJ2-3, with D possibly being TRBD2 (6 bases). The CDR3 loop is CASSDVGLGTDTQYF. The CDR3 region has the DNA TGTGCCAGCAGTGACGTGGGACTGGGCACAGATACGCAGTATTTT.